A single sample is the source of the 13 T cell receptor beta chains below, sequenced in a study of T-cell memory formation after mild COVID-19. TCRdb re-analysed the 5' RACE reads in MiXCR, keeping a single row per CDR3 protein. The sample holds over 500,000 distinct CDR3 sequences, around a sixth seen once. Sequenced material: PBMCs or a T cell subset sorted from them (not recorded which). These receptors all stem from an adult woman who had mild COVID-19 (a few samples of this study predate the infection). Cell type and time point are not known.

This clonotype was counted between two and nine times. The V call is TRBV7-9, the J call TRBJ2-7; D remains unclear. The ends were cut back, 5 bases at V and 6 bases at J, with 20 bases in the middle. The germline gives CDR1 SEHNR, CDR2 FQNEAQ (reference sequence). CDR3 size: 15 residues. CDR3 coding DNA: TGTGCCAGCAGCCCCTGGGCAAACCAGGTTAGCGAGCAGTACTTC. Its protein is CASSPWANQVSEQYF.

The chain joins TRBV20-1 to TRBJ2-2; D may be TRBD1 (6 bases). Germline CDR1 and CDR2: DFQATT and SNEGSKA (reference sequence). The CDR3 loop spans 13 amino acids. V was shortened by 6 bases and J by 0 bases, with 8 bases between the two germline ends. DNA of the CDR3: TGCAGTGCGGGGGCGGCGAACACCGGGGAGCTGTTTTTT. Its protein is CSAGAANTGELFF.

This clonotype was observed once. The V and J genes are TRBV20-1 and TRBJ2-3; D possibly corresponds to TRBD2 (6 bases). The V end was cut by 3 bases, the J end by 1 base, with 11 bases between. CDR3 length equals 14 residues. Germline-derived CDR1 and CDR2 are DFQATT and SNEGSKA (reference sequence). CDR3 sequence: CSASRERRTDTQYF. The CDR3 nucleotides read TGCAGTGCTAGTCGGGAGCGTCGCACAGATACGCAGTATTTT.

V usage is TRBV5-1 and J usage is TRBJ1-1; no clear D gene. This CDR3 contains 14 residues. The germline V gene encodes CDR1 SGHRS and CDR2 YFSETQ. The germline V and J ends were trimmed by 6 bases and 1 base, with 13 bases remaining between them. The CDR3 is CASTVQPSNTEAFF. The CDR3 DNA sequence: TGCGCCAGCACCGTACAGCCCTCGAACACTGAAGCTTTCTTT. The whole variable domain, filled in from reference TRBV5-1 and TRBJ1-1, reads KAGVTQTPRYLIKTRGQQVTLSCSPISGHRSVSWYQQTPGQGLQFLFEYFSETQRNKGNFPGRFSGRQFSNSRSEMNVSTLELGDSALYLCASTVQPSNTEAFFGQGTRLTVV.

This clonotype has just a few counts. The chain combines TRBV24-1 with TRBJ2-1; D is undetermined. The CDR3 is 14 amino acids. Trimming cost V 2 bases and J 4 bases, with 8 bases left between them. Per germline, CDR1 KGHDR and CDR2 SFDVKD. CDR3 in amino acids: CATSDSTLYNEQFF. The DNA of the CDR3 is TGTGCCACCAGTGATTCTACATTGTACAATGAGCAGTTCTTC.

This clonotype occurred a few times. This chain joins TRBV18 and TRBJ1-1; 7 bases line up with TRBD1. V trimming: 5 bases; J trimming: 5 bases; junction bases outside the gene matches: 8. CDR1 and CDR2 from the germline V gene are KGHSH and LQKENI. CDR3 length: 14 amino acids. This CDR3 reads CASSYTGDGTEAFF. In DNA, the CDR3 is TGTGCCAGCTCATATACAGGGGACGGGACTGAAGCTTTCTTT.

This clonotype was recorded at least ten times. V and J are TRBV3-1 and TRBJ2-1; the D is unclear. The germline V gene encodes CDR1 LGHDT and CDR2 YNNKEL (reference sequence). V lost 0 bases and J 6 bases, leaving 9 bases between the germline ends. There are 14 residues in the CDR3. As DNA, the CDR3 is TGTGCCAGCAGCCAAGATCGGCCTCTCAATGAGCAGTTCTTC. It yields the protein CASSQDRPLNEQFF.

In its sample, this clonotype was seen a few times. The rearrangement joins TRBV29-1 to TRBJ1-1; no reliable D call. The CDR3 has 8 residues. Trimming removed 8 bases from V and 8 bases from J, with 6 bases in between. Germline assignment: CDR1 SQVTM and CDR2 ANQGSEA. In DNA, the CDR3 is TGCAGCTCCGGGGAAGCTTTCTTT. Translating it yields CSSGEAFF.

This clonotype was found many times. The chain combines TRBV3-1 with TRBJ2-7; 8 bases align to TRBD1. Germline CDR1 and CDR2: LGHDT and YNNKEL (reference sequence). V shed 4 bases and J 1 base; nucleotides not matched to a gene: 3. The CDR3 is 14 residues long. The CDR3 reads CASSRDRTSYEQYF. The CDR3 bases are TGTGCCAGCAGCCGGGACAGGACTTCCTACGAGCAGTACTTC.

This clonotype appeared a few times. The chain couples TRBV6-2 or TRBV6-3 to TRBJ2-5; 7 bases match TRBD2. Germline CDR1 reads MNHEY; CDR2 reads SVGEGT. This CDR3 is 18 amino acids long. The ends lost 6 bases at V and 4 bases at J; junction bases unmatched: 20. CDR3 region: CASSLGNGAGVFGETQYF. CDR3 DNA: TGTGCCAGCAGCCTGGGGAATGGTGCGGGAGTCTTTGGAGAGACCCAGTACTTC.

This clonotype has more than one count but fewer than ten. The CDR3 region is CASSPGLINEKLFF. CDR3 DNA: TGTGCCAGCAGCCCGGGACTAATTAATGAAAAACTGTTTTTT. V and J are TRBV3-1 and TRBJ1-4; possibly TRBD1 for D (5 bases). The germline V and J ends were trimmed by 4 bases and 4 bases, with 10 bases remaining between them. The CDR3 extends over 14 amino acids. CDR1 is LGHDT and CDR2 is YNNKEL in the germline V gene (reference sequence).

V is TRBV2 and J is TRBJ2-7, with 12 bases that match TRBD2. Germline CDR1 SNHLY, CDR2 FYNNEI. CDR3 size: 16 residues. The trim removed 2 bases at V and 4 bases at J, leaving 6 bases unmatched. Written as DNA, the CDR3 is TGTGCCAGCAGTGAACTAGCGGGAGGGGGCTTATACGAGCAGTACTTC. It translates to CASSELAGGGLYEQYF.

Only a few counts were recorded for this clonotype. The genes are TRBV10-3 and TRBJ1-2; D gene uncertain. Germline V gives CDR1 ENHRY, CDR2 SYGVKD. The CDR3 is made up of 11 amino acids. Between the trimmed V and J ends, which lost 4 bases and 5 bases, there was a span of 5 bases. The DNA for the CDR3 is TGTGCCATCAGTGGAATTTATGGCTACACCTTC. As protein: CAISGIYGYTF.